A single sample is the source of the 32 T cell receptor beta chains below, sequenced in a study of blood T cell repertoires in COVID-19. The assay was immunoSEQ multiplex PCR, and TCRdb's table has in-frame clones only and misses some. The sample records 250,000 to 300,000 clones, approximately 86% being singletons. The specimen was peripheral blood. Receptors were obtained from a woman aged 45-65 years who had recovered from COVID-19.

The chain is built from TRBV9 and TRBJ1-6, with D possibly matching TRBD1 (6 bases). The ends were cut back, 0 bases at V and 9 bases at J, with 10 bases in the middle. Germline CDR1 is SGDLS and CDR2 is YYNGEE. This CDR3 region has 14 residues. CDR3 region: CASSVGGGSSPLHF. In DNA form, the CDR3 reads TGTGCCAGCAGCGTAGGAGGGGGAAGTTCACCCCTCCACTTT.

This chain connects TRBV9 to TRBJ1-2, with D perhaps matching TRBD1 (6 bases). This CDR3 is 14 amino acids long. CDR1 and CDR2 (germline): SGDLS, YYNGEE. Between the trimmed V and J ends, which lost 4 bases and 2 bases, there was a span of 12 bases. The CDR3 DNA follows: TGTGCCAGCAGCTTTGGGACATCGAACTATGGCTACACCTTC. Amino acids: CASSFGTSNYGYTF.

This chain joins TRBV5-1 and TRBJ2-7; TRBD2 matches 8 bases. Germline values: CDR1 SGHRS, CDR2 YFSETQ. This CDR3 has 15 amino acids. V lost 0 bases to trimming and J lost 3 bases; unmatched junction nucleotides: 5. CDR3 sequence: CASSLADSGIYEQYF. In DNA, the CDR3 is TGCGCCAGCAGCTTGGCCGATAGCGGGATCTACGAGCAGTACTTC. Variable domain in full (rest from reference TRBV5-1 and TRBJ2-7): KAGVTQTPRYLIKTRGQQVTLSCSPISGHRSVSWYQQTPGQGLQFLFEYFSETQRNKGNFPGRFSGRQFSNSRSEMNVSTLELGDSALYLCASSLADSGIYEQYFGPGTRLTVT.

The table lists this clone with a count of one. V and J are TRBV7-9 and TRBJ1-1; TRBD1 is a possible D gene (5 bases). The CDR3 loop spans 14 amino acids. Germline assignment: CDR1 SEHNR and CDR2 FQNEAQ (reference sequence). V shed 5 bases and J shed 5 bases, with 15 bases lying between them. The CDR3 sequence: CASSLGAGRTEAFF. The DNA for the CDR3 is TGTGCCAGCAGCCTAGGTGCAGGGAGGACTGAAGCTTTCTTT. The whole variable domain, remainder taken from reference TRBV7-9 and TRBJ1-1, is DTGVSQNPRHKITKRGQNVTFRCDPISEHNRLYWYRQTLGQGPEFLTYFQNEAQLEKSRLLSDRFSAERPKGSFSTLEIQRTEQGDSAMYLCASSLGAGRTEAFFGQGTRLTVV.

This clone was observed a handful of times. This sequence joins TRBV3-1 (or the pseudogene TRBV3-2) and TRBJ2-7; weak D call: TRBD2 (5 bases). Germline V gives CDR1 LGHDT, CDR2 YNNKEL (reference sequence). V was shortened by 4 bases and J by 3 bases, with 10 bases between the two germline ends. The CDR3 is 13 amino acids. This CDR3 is CASSLRTSYEQYF. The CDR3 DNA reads TGTGCCAGCAGCCTGCGAACTAGCTACGAGCAGTACTTC.

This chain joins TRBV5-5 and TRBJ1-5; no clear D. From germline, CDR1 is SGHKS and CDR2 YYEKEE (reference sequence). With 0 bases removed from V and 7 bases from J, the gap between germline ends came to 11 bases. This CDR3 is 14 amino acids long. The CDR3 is CASSLDHSRQPQHF. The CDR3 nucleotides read TGTGCCAGCAGCTTGGATCACAGTAGGCAGCCCCAGCATTTT.

The CDR3 bases are TGTGCAAGTCGCCCAAAGCCGTGGGGGGAAGGAAGGGATAATTCACCCCTCCACTTT. As protein: CASRPKPWGEGRDNSPLHF. The genes are TRBV12-2 and TRBJ1-6. TRBV12-2 is flagged as a pseudogene. This CDR3 contains 19 residues.

CDR3 bases: TGTGCCAGCTCACCGCGTTCCGGGCGTGGCGGGAGGGCCGACTCCTACGAGCAGTACTTC. This sequence encodes CASSPRSGRGGRADSYEQYF. The V call is TRBV18, the J call TRBJ2-7; 9 bases align to TRBD2. Losses at the gene ends were 3 bases for V and 0 bases for J; bases not matched to a gene: 18. The length of the CDR3 is 20 residues. Germline values: CDR1 KGHSH, CDR2 LQKENI.

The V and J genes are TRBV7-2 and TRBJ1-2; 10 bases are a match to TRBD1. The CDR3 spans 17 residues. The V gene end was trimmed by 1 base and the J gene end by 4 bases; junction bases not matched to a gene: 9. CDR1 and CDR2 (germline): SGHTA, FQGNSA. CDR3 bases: TGTGCCAGCAGCTTAGTGCTCCCCGGGACAGGGGTCTATGGCTACACCTTC. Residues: CASSLVLPGTGVYGYTF.

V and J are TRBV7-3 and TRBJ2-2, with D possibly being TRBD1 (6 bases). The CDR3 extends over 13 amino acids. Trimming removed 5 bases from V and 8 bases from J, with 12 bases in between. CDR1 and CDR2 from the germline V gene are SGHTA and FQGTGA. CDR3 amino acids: CASSPTTGGELFF. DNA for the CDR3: TGTGCCAGCAGCCCCACCACAGGGGGGGAGCTGTTTTTT.

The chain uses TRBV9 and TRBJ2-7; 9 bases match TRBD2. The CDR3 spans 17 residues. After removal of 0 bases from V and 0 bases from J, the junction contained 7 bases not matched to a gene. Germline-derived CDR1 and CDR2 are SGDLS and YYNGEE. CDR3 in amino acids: CASSVGGLAGISYEQYF. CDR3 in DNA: TGTGCCAGCAGCGTAGGGGGGCTAGCGGGGATCTCCTACGAGCAGTACTTC.

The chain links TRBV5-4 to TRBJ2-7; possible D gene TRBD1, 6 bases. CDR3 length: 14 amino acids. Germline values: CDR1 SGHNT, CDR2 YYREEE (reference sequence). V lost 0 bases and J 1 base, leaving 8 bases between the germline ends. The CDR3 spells CASSLEQGSYEQYF. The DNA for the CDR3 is TGTGCCAGCAGCTTGGAACAGGGTTCCTACGAGCAGTACTTC.

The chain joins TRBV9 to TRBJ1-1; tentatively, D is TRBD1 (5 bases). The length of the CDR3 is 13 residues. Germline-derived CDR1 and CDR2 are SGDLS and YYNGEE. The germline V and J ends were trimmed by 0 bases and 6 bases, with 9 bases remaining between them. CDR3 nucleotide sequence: TGTGCCAGCAGCGTAGCTAGACAGTCTGAAGCTTTCTTT. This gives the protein CASSVARQSEAFF.

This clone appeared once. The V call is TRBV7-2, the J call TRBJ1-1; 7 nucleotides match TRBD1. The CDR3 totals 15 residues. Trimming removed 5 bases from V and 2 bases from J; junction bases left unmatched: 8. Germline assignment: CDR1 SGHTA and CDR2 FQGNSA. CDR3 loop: CASSLDTGVNTEAFF. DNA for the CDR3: TGTGCCAGCAGCCTCGACACAGGGGTTAACACTGAAGCTTTCTTT.

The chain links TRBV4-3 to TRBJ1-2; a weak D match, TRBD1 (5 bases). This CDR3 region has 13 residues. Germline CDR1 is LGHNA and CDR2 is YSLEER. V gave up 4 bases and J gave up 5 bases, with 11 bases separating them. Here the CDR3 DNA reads TGCGCCAGCAGCCCTCCGGGGGGGTATGGCTACACCTTC. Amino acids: CASSPPGGYGYTF.

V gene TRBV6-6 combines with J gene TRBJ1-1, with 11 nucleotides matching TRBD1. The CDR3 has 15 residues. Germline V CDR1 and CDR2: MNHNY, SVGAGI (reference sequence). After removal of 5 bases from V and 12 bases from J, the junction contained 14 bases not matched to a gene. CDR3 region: CASSKPGQGVMRTFF. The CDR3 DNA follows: TGTGCCAGCAGTAAACCGGGACAGGGGGTAATGCGAACTTTCTTT.

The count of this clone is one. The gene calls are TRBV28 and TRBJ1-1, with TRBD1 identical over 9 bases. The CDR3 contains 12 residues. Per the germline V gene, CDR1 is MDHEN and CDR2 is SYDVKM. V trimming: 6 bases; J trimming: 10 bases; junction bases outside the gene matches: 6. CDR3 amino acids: CASSLYRGRAFF. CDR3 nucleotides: TGTGCCAGCAGCCTTTACAGGGGGCGAGCTTTCTTT. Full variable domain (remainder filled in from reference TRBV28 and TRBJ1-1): DVKVTQSSRYLVKRTGEKVFLECVQDMDHENMFWYRQDPGLGLRLIYFSYDVKMKEKGDIPEGYSVSREKKERFSLILESASTNQTSMYLCASSLYRGRAFFGQGTRLTVV.

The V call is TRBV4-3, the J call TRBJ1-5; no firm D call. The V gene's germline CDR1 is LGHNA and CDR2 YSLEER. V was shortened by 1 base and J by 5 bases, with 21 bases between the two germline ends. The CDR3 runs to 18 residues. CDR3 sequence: CASSQGIRPGAHYQPQHF. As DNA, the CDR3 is TGCGCCAGCAGCCAAGGGATTCGGCCAGGCGCCCATTATCAGCCCCAGCATTTT.

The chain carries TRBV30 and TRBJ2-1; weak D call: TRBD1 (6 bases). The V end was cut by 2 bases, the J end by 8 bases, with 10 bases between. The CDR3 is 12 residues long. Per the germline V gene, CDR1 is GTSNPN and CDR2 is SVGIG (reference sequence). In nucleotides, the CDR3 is TGTGCCTGGAGTCCACAGGGCTATGAGCAGTTCTTC. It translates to CAWSPQGYEQFF.

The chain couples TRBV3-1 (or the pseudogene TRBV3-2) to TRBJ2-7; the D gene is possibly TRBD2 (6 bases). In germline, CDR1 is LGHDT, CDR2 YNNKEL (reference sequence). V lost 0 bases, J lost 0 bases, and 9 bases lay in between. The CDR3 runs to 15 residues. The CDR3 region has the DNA TGTGCCAGCAGCCAAGACGGAGGGAGCTCCTACGAGCAGTACTTC. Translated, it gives CASSQDGGSSYEQYF.

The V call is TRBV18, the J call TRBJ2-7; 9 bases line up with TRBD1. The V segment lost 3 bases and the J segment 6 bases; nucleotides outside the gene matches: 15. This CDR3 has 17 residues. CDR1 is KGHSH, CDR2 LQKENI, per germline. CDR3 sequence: CASSPTTPGTGSREQYF. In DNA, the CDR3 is TGTGCCAGCTCACCCACTACTCCCGGGACAGGGTCACGCGAGCAGTACTTC.

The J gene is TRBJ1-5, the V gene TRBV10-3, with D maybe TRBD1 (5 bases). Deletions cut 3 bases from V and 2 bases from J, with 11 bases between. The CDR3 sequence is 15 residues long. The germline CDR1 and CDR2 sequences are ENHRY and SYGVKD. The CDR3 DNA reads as TGTGCCATCAGTGACTATGGGGCCGGCAATCAGCCCCAGCATTTT. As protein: CAISDYGAGNQPQHF.

DNA of the CDR3: TGTGCCAGCAGACAGGGAGATTCTGGGGCCAACGTCCTGACTTTC. This translates into CASRQGDSGANVLTF. The chain carries TRBV6-5 and TRBJ2-6; possibly TRBD1 for D (6 bases). The V gene's germline CDR1 is MNHEY and CDR2 SVGAGI. The CDR3 is made up of 15 amino acids. V was pared by 6 bases and J by 1 base, with 10 bases between.

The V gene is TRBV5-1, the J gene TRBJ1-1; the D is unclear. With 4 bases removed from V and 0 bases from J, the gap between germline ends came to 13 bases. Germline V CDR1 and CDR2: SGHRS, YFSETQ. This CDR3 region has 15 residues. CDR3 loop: CASSLSTEMNTEAFF. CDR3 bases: TGCGCCAGCAGCCTTTCTACAGAAATGAACACTGAAGCTTTCTTT.

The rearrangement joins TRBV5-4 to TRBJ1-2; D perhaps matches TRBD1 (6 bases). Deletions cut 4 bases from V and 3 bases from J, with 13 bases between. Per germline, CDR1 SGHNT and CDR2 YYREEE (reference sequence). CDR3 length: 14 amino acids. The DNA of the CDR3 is TGTGCCAGCAGCGGCCCGGCAGGGGACTATGGCTACACCTTC. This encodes CASSGPAGDYGYTF.

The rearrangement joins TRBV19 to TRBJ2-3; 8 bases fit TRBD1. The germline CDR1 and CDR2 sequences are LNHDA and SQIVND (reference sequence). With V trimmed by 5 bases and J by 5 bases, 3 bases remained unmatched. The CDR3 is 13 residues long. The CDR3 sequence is CASSAGTGDTQYF. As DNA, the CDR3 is TGTGCCAGTAGTGCTGGGACAGGAGATACGCAGTATTTT.

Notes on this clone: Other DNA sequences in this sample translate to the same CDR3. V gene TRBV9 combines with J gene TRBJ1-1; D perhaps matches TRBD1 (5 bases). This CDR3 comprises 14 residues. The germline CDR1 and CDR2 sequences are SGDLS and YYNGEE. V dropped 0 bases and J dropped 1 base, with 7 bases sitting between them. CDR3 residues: CASSVGGQNTEAFF. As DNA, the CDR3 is TGTGCCAGCAGCGTAGGGGGCCAGAACACTGAAGCTTTCTTT.

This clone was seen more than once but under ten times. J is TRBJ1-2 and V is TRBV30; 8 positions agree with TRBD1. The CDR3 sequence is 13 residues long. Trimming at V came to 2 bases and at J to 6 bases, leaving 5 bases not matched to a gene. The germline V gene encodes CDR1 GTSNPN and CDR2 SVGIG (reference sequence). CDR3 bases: TGTGCCTGGAGTCTTCCGACAGGGGATGGCTACACCTTC. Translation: CAWSLPTGDGYTF.

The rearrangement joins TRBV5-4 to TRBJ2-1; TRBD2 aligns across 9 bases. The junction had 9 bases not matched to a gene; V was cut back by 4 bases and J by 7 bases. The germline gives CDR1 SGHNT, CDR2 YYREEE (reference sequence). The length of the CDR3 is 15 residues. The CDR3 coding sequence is TGTGCCAGCAGCCCGGGACTAGCCGGAGGAAATGAGCAGTTCTTC. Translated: CASSPGLAGGNEQFF.

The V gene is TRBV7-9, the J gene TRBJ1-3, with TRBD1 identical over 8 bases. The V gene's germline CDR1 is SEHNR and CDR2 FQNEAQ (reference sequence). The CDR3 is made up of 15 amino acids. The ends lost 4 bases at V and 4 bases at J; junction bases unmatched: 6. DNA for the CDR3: TGTGCCAGCAGCTCTGGACAGGGCGAGGGAAACACCATATATTTT. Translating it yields CASSSGQGEGNTIYF.

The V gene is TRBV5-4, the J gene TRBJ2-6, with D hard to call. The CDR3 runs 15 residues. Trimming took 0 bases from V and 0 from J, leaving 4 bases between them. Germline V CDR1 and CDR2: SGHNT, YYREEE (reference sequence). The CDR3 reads CASSLELSGANVLTF. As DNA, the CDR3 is TGTGCCAGCAGCTTGGAACTCTCTGGGGCCAACGTCCTGACTTTC.

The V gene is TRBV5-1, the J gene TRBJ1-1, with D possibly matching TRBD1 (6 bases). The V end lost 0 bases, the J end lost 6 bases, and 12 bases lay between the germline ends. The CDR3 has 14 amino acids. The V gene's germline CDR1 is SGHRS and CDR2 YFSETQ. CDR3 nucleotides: TGCGCCAGCAGCTTGGCGGGGGGCGCGTCTGAAGCTTTCTTT. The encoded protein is CASSLAGGASEAFF.